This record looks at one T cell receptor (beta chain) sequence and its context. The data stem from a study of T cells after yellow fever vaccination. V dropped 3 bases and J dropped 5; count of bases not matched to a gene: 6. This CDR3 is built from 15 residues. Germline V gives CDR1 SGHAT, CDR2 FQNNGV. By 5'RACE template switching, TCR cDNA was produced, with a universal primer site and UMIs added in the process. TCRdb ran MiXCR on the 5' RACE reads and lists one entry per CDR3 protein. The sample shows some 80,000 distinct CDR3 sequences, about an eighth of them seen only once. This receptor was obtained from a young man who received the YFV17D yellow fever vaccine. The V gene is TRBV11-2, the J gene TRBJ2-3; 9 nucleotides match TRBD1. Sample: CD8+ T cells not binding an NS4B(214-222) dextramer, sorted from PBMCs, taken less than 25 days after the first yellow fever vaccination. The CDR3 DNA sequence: TGTGCCAGCAGCTTCCGGGACAGGGACCAAGATACGCAGTATTTT. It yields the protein CASSFRDRDQDTQYF.